There are a few counts of the clone carrying this T cell receptor (beta chain). TCRdb re-called the 5' RACE reads through MiXCR, storing one row per CDR3 protein. Seen here are under 500,000 distinct CDR3 sequences, about 13% observed once, and the top ten hold approximately 1%. This specimen comes from a study of identical twins. Germline V gene data show CDR1 as SEHNR and CDR2 as FQNEAQ (reference sequence). With 2 bases removed from V and 5 bases from J, the gap between germline ends came to 14 bases. The CDR3 runs to 15 residues. These same records also appear under a second study, on yellow fever vaccine responses in identical twins.

The gene calls are TRBV7-9 and TRBJ2-3, with D possibly TRBD1 on 5 matching bases. The sequenced material came from CD4+ T cells sorted from blood. The TCR originated in a woman in her late teens or twenties in good health. CDR3 loop: CASSLQGPSKDTQYF. DNA for the CDR3: TGTGCCAGCAGCTTACAGGGCCCTTCCAAAGATACGCAGTATTTT.